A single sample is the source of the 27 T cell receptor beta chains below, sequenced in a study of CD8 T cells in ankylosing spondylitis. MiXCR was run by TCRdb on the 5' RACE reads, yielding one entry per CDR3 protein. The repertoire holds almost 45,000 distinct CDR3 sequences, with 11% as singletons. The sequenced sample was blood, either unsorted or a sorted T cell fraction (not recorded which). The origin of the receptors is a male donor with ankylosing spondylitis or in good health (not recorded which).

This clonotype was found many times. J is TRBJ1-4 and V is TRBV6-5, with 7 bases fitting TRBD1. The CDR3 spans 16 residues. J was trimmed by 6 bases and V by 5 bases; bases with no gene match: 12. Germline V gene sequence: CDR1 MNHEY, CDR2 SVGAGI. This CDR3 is CASSNQRQGLDEKLFF. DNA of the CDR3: TGTGCCAGCAGTAACCAGAGACAGGGTTTGGATGAAAAACTGTTTTTT.

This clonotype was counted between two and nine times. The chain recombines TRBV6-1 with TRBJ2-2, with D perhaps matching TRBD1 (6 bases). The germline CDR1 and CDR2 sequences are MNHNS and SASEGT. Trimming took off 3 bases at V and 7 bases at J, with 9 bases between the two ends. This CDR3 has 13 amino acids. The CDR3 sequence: CASSDQGNGELFF. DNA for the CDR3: TGTGCCAGCAGTGACCAGGGGAACGGGGAGCTGTTTTTT.

CDR3 sequence (DNA): TGTGCCAGCAGCTTCCAGGGCGGGGAGACCCAGTACTTC. The encoded protein is CASSFQGGETQYF. The J gene is TRBJ2-5, the V gene TRBV7-2; D is perhaps TRBD1 or TRBD2 (5 bases each). Trimming removed 3 bases at V and 5 bases at J, with 10 bases between. The germline gives CDR1 SGHTA, CDR2 FQGNSA. There are 13 residues in the CDR3.

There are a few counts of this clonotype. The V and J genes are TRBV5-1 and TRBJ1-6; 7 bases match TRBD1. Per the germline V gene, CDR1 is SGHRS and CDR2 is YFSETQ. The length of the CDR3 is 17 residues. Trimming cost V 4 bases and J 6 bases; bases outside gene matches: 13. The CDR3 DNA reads TGCGCCAGCAGCAGAGAGGGGGCTCTTGGGGGTAATTCACCCCTCCACTTT. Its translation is CASSREGALGGNSPLHF.

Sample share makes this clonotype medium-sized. Here the CDR3 DNA reads TGCAGTGCCGCTGACAGGGTGTCGGCAGATACGCAGTATTTT. It is translated as CSAADRVSADTQYF. The gene calls are TRBV20-1 and TRBJ2-3; TRBD1 matches at 7 bases. This CDR3 spans 14 amino acids. V shed 6 bases, J shed 4 bases, and the junction held 10 bases outside the gene matches. CDR1 DFQATT and CDR2 SNEGSKA come from the germline V gene (reference sequence).

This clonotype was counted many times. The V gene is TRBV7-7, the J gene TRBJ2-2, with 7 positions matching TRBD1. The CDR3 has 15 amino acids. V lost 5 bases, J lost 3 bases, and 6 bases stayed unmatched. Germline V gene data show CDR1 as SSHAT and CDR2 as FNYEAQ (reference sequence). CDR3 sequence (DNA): TGTGCCAGCAGCCCCACAGGGGCAGACACCGGGGAGCTGTTTTTT. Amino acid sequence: CASSPTGADTGELFF.

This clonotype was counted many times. CDR3 loop: CAWNAGTGFGYTF. CDR3 nucleotides: TGTGCCTGGAACGCCGGGACAGGGTTTGGCTACACCTTC. This chain connects TRBV30 to TRBJ1-2; 9 bases fit TRBD1. Germline trimming cut 4 bases from V and 7 bases from J; bases unmatched to any gene: 7. This CDR3 comprises 13 residues. CDR1 and CDR2 from the germline V gene are GTSNPN and SVGIG (reference sequence).

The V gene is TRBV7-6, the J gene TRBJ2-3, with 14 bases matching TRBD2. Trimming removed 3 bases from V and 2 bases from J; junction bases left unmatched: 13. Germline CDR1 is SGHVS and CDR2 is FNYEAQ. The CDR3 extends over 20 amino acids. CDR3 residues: CASSLITVPGLAGVTDTQYF. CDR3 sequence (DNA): TGTGCCAGCAGCTTGATAACAGTCCCGGGACTAGCGGGGGTCACAGATACGCAGTATTTT.

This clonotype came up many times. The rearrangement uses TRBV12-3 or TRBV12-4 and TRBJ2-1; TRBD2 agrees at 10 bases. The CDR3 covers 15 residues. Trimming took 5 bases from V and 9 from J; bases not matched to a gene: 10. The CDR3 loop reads CASSGTSGGAFEQFF. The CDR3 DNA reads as TGTGCCAGCAGTGGGACGAGCGGGGGGGCTTTTGAGCAGTTCTTC.

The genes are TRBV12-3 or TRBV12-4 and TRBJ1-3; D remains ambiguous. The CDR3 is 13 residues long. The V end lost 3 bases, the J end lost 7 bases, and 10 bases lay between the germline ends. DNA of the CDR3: TGTGCCAGCAGTTTTGAAGGGATCAACACCATATATTTT. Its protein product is CASSFEGINTIYF.

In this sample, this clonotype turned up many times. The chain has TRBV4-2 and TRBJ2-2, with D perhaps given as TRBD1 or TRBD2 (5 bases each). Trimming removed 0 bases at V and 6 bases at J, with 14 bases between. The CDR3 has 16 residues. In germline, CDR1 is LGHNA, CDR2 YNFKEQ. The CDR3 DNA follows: TGTGCCAGCAGCCAAGATATAGGAGAGGGGCCCGGGGAGCTGTTTTTT. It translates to CASSQDIGEGPGELFF.

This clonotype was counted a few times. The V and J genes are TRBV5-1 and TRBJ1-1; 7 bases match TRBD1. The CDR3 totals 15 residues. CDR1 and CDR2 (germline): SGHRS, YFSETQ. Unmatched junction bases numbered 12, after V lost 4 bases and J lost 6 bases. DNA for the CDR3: TGCGCCAGCAGCGCTCGACAGGGAGGGGCGGCTGAAGCTTTCTTT. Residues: CASSARQGGAAEAFF.

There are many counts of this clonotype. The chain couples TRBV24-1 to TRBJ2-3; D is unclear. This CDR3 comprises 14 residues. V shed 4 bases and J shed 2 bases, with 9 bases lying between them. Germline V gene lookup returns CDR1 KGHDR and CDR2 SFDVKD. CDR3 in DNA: TGTGCCACCAGTGACCCCCTAGTCACAGATACGCAGTATTTT. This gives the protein CATSDPLVTDTQYF.

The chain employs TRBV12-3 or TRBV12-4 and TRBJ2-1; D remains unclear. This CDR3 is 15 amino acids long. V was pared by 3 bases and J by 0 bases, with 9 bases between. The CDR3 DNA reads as TGTGCCAGCAGTTTTGCTATGAGCTCCTACAATGAGCAGTTCTTC. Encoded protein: CASSFAMSSYNEQFF.

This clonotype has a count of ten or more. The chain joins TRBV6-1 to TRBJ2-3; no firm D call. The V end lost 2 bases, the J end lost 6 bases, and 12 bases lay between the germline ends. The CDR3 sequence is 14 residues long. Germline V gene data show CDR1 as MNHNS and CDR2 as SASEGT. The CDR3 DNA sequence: TGTGCCAGCAGTGAAATGGTGACGGTGGATACGCAGTATTTT. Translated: CASSEMVTVDTQYF.

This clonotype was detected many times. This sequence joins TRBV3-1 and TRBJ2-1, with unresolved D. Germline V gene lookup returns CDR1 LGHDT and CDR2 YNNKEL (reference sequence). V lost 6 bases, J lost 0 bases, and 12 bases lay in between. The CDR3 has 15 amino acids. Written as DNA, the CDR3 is TGTGCCAGCAGTCAGGACGGTGGCTCCTACAATGAGCAGTTCTTC. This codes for CASSQDGGSYNEQFF.

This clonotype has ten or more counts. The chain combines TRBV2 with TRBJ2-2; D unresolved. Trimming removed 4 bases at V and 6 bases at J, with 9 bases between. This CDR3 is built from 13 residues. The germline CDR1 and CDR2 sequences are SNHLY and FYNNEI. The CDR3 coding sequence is TGTGCCAGCAGTGCTGGGCAACCCGGGGAGCTGTTTTTT. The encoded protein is CASSAGQPGELFF.

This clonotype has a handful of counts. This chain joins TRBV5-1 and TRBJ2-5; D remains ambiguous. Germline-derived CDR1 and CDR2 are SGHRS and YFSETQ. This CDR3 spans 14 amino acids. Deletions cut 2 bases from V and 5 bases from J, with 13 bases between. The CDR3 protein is CASSFYVADETQYF. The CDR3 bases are TGCGCCAGCAGCTTTTATGTGGCGGACGAGACCCAGTACTTC.

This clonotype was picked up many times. The CDR3 loop reads CASSPGLVGETQYF. The CDR3 DNA sequence: TGTGCCAGCAGCCCCGGACTAGTCGGAGAGACCCAGTACTTC. This chain joins TRBV7-7 and TRBJ2-5; 7 bases align to TRBD2. The CDR3 is made up of 14 amino acids. The V gene's germline CDR1 is SSHAT and CDR2 FNYEAQ (reference sequence). The trim removed 5 bases at V and 4 bases at J, leaving 7 bases unmatched.

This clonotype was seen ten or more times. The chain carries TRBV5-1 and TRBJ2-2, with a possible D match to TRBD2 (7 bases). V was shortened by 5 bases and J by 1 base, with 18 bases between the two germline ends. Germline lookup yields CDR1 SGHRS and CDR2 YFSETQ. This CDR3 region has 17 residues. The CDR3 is CASSPRGGQLNTGELFF. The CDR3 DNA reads TGCGCCAGCAGTCCTAGGGGGGGACAACTGAACACCGGGGAGCTGTTTTTT. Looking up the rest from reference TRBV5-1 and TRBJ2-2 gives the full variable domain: KAGVTQTPRYLIKTRGQQVTLSCSPISGHRSVSWYQQTPGQGLQFLFEYFSETQRNKGNFPGRFSGRQFSNSRSEMNVSTLELGDSALYLCASSPRGGQLNTGELFFGEGSRLTVL.

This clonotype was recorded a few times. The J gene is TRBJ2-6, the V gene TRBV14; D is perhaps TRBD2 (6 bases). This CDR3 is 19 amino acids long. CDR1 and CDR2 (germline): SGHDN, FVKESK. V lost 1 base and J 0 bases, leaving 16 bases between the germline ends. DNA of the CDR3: TGTGCCAGCAGCCAAGCGGGGGACTCATACTTCTCTGGGGCCAACGTCCTGACTTTC. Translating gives CASSQAGDSYFSGANVLTF.

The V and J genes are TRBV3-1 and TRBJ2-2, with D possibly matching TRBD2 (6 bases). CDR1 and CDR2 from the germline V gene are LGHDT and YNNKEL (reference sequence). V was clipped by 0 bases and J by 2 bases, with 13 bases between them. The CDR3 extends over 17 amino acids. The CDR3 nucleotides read TGTGCCAGCAGCCAAGATTGGAGGGCGGGAAACACCGGGGAGCTGTTTTTT. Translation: CASSQDWRAGNTGELFF.

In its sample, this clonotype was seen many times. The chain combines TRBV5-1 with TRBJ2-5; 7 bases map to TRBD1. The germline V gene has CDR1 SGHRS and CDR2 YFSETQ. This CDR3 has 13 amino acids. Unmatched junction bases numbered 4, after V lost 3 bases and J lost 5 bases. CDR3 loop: CASSSQGMETQYF. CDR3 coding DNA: TGCGCCAGCAGCTCACAGGGGATGGAGACCCAGTACTTC.

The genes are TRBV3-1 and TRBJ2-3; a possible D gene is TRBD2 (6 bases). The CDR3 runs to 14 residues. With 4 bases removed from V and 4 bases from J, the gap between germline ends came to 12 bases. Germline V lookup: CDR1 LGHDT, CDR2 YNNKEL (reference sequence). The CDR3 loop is CASSPRDSPDTQYF. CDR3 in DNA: TGTGCCAGCAGCCCCCGGGACTCACCAGATACGCAGTATTTT.

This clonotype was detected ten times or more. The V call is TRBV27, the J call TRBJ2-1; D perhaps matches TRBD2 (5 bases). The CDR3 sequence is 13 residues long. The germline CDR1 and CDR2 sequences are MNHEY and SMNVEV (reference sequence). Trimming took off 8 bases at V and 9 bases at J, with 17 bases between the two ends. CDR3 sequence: CASHPGVLSEQFF. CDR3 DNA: TGTGCCAGCCACCCCGGGGTGCTTTCTGAGCAGTTCTTC.

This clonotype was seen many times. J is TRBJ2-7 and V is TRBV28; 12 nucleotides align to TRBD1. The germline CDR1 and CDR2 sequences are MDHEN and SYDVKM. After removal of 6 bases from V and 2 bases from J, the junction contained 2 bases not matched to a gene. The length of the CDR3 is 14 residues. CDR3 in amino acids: CASRGTGGPYEQYF. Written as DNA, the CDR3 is TGTGCCAGCAGAGGGACAGGGGGCCCCTACGAGCAGTACTTC.

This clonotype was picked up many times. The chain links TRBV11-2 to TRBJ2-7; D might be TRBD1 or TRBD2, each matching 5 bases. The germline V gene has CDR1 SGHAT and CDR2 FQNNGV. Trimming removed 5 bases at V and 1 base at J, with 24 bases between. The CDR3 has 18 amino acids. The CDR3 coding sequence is TGTGCCAGCAGCCTCAACCCCCCGGGACCCCTAAATTCCTACGAGCAGTACTTC. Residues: CASSLNPPGPLNSYEQYF.